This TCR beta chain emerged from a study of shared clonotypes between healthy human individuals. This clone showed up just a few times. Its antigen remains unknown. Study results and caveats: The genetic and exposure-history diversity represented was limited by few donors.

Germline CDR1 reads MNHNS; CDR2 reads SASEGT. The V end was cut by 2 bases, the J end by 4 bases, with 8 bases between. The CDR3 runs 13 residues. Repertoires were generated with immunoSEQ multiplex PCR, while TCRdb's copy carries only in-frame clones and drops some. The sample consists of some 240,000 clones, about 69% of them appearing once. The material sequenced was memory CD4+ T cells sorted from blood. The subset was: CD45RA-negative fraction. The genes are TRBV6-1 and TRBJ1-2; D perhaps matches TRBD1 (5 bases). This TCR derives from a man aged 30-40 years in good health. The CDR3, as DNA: TGTGCCAGCAGTGAACTGGGGACCTATGGCTACACCTTC. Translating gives CASSELGTYGYTF.